This TCR beta chain was sequenced for a study of OX40 agonist ivuxolimab in advanced cancers. For the study at large: Six ivuxolimab dose levels, 0.01 to 10 mg/kg, were given intravenously every 2 weeks. Participants could have had prior anti-PD-1, anti-PD-L1 or anti-CTLA-4 therapy, and around 43% had some.

Only in-frame clones appear in the TCRdb table, and some are missing; sequencing was by immunoSEQ multiplex PCR. In the table there are about 6,200 clones, around 80% of which are singletons. The sequencing used CD4+ or CD8+ T cells sorted from blood, collected in a trial of the OX40 agonist ivuxolimab. This TCR was recovered from an adult with an advanced solid tumor such as melanoma, head and neck, liver or kidney cancer.

CDR3 bases: TGTGCCAGCAGCCCGACCCGACTAGTGCTCCGGCACTATGGCTACACCTTC. Protein: CASSPTRLVLRHYGYTF. The chain combines TRBV7-8 with TRBJ1-2; D gene uncertain. V was cut by 5 bases and J by 3 bases, with 22 bases left in between. The CDR3 is 17 residues long. Per the germline V gene, CDR1 is SGHVS and CDR2 is FQNEAQ. Looking up the rest from reference TRBV7-8 and TRBJ1-2 gives the full variable domain: GAGVSQSPRYKVAKRGQDVALRCDPISGHVSLFWYQQALGQGPEFLTYFQNEAQLDKSGLPSDRFFAERPEGSVSTLKIQRTQQEDSAVYLCASSPTRLVLRHYGYTFGSGTRLTVV.